These T cell receptor beta chains were read from a single sample in a study of cytotoxic CD8 clonotypes in ibrutinib-treated CLL. TCRdb's copy holds only in-frame clones and misses some; the assay was immunoSEQ multiplex PCR. The data show about 300,000 clones, with roughly four fifths seen just once and 5.6% held by the top ten. Here the sequenced sample was PBMCs, taken at disease progression, from a patient treated with ibrutinib. The receptors were gathered from a human donor with chronic lymphocytic leukemia. Both conserved end residues are part of each CDR3.

J	length	V	CDR3
TRBJ1-1	15	TRBV10-3	CAISESGTANTEAFF
TRBJ1-5	13	TRBV29-1	CSVPGGFNQPQHF
TRBJ2-5	16	TRBV2	CASSARRGANQETQYF
TRBJ2-3	18	TRBV29-1	CSVEMGLAGVSSTDTQYF
TRBJ2-3	16	TRBV5-1	CASSLATSRSTDTQYF
TRBJ2-5	13	TRBV29-1	CSVDRGDGETQYF
TRBJ1-6	15	TRBV5-1	CASSLAGQGYSPLHF
TRBJ2-3	15	TRBV6-1	CASRRLAGITDTQYF
TRBJ2-7	15	TRBV7-3	CASSLTTSGAHEQYF
TRBJ1-1	15	TRBV9	CASSVVGTANTEAFF
TRBJ2-1	13	TRBV11-1	CASNLPSSGEQFF
TRBJ2-2	14	TRBV5-1	CASSWGQNTGELFF
TRBJ2-7	13	TRBV13	CASSLGQTYEQYF
TRBJ2-7	14	TRBV4-1	CASSPGTSSYEQYF